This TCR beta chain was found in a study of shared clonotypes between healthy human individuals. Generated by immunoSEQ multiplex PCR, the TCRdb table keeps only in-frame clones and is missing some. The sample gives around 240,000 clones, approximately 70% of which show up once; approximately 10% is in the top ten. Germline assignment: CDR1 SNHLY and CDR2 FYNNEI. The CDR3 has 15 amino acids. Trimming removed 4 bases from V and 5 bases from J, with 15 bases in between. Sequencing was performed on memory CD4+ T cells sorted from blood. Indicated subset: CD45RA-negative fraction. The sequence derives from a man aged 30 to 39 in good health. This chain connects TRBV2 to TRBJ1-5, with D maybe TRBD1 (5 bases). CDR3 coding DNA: TGTGCCAGCAGTGTCGGTCAGGGAAGTCATCAGCCCCAGCATTTT. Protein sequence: CASSVGQGSHQPQHF.